These 24 T cell receptor beta chains were all obtained from the same sample, sequenced in a study of T-cell reconstitution after alpha-beta-depleted transplantation in children. Researchers prepared the TCRbeta library using unique molecular identifiers, the study reports. TCRdb processed the PCR reads anew with MiXCR; each CDR3 protein has one entry. This table holds about 250,000 distinct CDR3 sequences, 20% to 30% found once. Sequenced material: PBMCs, mostly from graft donor cells, taken 360 days after TCRalphabeta/CD19-depleted stem cell transplant. The receptors originated from a female patient aged 2 to 10 who had a stem cell transplant for congenital amegakaryocytic thrombocytopenia, so the T cells may come from the graft donor.

This clonotype has just a few counts. The chain recombines TRBV19 with TRBJ2-4; TRBD2 matches 7 bases. The CDR3 has 16 amino acids. The V segment lost 5 bases and the J segment 2 bases; nucleotides outside the gene matches: 9. From germline, CDR1 is LNHDA and CDR2 SQIVND (reference sequence). CDR3 amino acids: CASSLAEKVSKNIQYF. The CDR3 DNA sequence: TGTGCCAGTAGTCTAGCGGAGAAGGTTTCCAAAAACATTCAGTACTTC.

V usage is TRBV24-1 and J usage is TRBJ2-2; D is uncertain. V dropped 12 bases and J dropped 1 base, with 11 bases sitting between them. This CDR3 spans 13 amino acids. Germline V gives CDR1 KGHDR, CDR2 SFDVKD. The CDR3 loop reads CASGPGNTGELFF. DNA of the CDR3: TGTGCCTCCGGTCCAGGGAACACCGGGGAGCTGTTTTTT.

The V and J genes are TRBV4-3 and TRBJ2-1, with D unresolved. Trimming left V 0 bases short and J 4 bases short, with 7 bases between. The CDR3 is 14 amino acids. Per the germline V gene, CDR1 is LGHNA and CDR2 is YSLEER. CDR3 in DNA: TGCGCCAGCAGCCAAGAAGCTGCTTACAATGAGCAGTTCTTC. It codes for CASSQEAAYNEQFF.

The V call is TRBV3-1, the J call TRBJ2-3; TRBD2 matches 9 bases. Per the germline V gene, CDR1 is LGHDT and CDR2 is YNNKEL (reference sequence). The CDR3 is 16 residues long. The junction had 8 bases not matched to a gene; V was cut back by 5 bases and J by 2 bases. The chain's CDR3 is CASSLVRTSVTDTQYF. Written as DNA, the CDR3 is TGTGCCAGCAGCTTAGTTCGGACTAGCGTCACAGATACGCAGTATTTT.

This clonotype was picked up a small number of times. The chain employs TRBV7-3 and TRBJ2-1, with a weak D call TRBD2 (5 bases). Germline V CDR1 and CDR2: SGHTA, FQGTGA. The CDR3 extends over 15 amino acids. V lost 1 base and J lost 3, with 10 bases in between. CDR3 loop: CASSLNSGGYNEQFF. The CDR3 DNA follows: TGTGCCAGCAGCTTAAATTCAGGAGGCTACAATGAGCAGTTCTTC.

J is TRBJ1-3 and V is TRBV20-1; 7 nucleotides match TRBD1. Germline values: CDR1 DFQATT, CDR2 SNEGSKA (reference sequence). V lost 1 base and J lost 0; bases outside the gene matches: 15. The CDR3 has 19 residues. The CDR3 spells CSARGPLTGVPPSGNTIYF. The CDR3 region has the DNA TGCAGTGCTAGAGGACCCCTTACAGGGGTTCCCCCCTCTGGAAACACCATATATTTT.

V gene TRBV9 combines with J gene TRBJ1-4, with D possibly matching TRBD1 (6 bases). The CDR3 length is 14 residues. Germline V gives CDR1 SGDLS, CDR2 YYNGEE. Trimming removed 4 bases from V and 7 bases from J, with 14 bases in between. As DNA, the CDR3 is TGTGCCAGCAGCCGGACAGTCACGGTTGAAAAACTGTTTTTT. Its protein product is CASSRTVTVEKLFF.

As DNA, the CDR3 is TGCGCCAGCAGACCGGACAGGAGGACCGGGGAGCTGTTTTTT. This gives the protein CASRPDRRTGELFF. The V call is TRBV5-1, the J call TRBJ2-2; 7 bases match TRBD1. This CDR3 contains 14 residues. The V gene's germline CDR1 is SGHRS and CDR2 YFSETQ. The V and J ends lost 5 bases and 5 bases, in that order; junction bases with no gene match: 6.

This chain uses TRBV7-7 with TRBJ2-5; TRBD2 aligns across 9 bases. V lost 2 bases, J lost 2 bases, and 3 bases stayed unmatched. Per the germline V gene, CDR1 is SSHAT and CDR2 is FNYEAQ (reference sequence). The CDR3 runs to 15 residues. The CDR3 bases are TGTGCCAGCAGCTTACGCGGGGGGGTACAAGAGACCCAGTACTTC. Encoded protein: CASSLRGGVQETQYF.

The rearrangement uses TRBV6-1 and TRBJ1-1; possibly TRBD1 for D (6 bases). Between the trimmed V and J ends, which lost 5 bases and 8 bases, there was a span of 18 bases. The germline gives CDR1 MNHNS, CDR2 SASEGT. CDR3 length: 14 amino acids. The CDR3 spells CASSKQGLDSEAFF. CDR3 DNA sequence: TGTGCCAGCAGTAAGCAGGGTCTGGACAGCGAAGCTTTCTTT.

The chain has TRBV6-1 and TRBJ2-5, with D tentatively TRBD1 or TRBD2 (5 bases each). The CDR3 sequence is 12 residues long. Germline assignment: CDR1 MNHNS and CDR2 SASEGT. Between the trimmed V and J ends, which lost 4 bases and 13 bases, there was a span of 16 bases. The CDR3, as DNA: TGTGCCAGCAGTGCTCCTTCCCGGGACCGGTACTTC. Translated: CASSAPSRDRYF.

This clonotype occurred a few times. The V call is TRBV4-1, the J call TRBJ2-3; the match to TRBD2 covers 8 bases. This CDR3 region has 17 residues. CDR1 is MGHRA, CDR2 YSYEKL, per germline. V was pared by 4 bases and J by 2 bases, with 11 bases of the junction left unmatched. CDR3 loop: CASSPRPAGATTDTQYF. The CDR3 region has the DNA TGCGCCAGCAGCCCGAGGCCAGCGGGGGCAACCACAGATACGCAGTATTTT.

The DNA for the CDR3 is TGCGCCAGCAGAAGGGAACCGGGACAGGGTGACGAGCAGTACTTC. Amino acids: CASRREPGQGDEQYF. V usage is TRBV5-1 and J usage is TRBJ2-7, with TRBD1 matching 9 bases. CDR1 and CDR2 (germline): SGHRS, YFSETQ. Losses at the gene ends were 5 bases for V and 5 bases for J; bases not matched to a gene: 11. This CDR3 spans 15 amino acids.

The CDR3 DNA sequence: TGCGCCAGCAGCTTCGGGACAGGGGGCGCGAGGACTGAGCAGTTCTTC. Amino acids: CASSFGTGGARTEQFF. The chain couples TRBV5-1 to TRBJ2-1; 12 positions match TRBD1. The CDR3 has 16 residues. Germline-derived CDR1 and CDR2 are SGHRS and YFSETQ. V lost 2 bases and J lost 9; bases outside the gene matches: 9.

The V and J genes are TRBV14 and TRBJ2-3; 9 bases align to TRBD1. There are 16 residues in the CDR3. Trimming at V came to 4 bases and at J to 4 bases, leaving 9 bases not matched to a gene. Germline V CDR1 and CDR2: SGHDN, FVKESK. CDR3 sequence reads: CASSRRTGASADTQYF. In nucleotides, the CDR3 is TGTGCCAGCAGCCGTCGGACAGGGGCTTCCGCAGATACGCAGTATTTT.

This clonotype was observed once. One end of the junction fails to match germline, which may point to a read error. The chain recombines TRBV10-3 with TRBJ1-2, with TRBD1 as a possible D gene (5 bases). The CDR3 contains 13 residues. Germline lookup yields CDR1 ENHRY and CDR2 SYGVKD. The CDR3 is CATSEQGRYGYTF. In DNA, the CDR3 is TGTGCCACCAGTGAGCAGGGCCGCTATGGCTACACCTTC.

Only a few counts were recorded for this clonotype. The chain joins TRBV6-5 to TRBJ1-1, with unresolved D. This CDR3 comprises 18 residues. Trimming removed 0 bases from V and 0 bases from J, with 17 bases in between. In germline, CDR1 is MNHEY, CDR2 SVGAGI. Written as DNA, the CDR3 is TGTGCCAGCAGTTACTCGGTGTGGAGGGCGGGTATGAACACTGAAGCTTTCTTT. Translating it yields CASSYSVWRAGMNTEAFF.

This clonotype appeared once. This chain joins TRBV7-8 and TRBJ1-5; TRBD1 might be the D (6 bases). This CDR3 region has 15 residues. Germline assignment: CDR1 SGHVS and CDR2 FQNEAQ. Trimming stripped 3 bases from V and 0 bases from J, with 9 bases between. The CDR3 sequence: CASSFGQHSNQPQHF. As DNA, the CDR3 is TGTGCCAGCAGCTTTGGACAGCATAGCAATCAGCCCCAGCATTTT.

A few counts support this clonotype. V gene TRBV3-1 combines with J gene TRBJ1-5; 8 bases map to TRBD1. V shed 4 bases, J shed 5 bases, and the junction held 4 bases outside the gene matches. The CDR3 contains 14 residues. Germline V lookup: CDR1 LGHDT, CDR2 YNNKEL (reference sequence). The CDR3, as DNA: TGTGCCAGCAGCCGAGGACAGGGCGATCAGCCCCAGCATTTT. Residues: CASSRGQGDQPQHF.

This clonotype occurred a few times. The chain employs TRBV3-1 and TRBJ2-4; TRBD2 matches at 7 bases. The CDR3 runs to 13 residues. Germline V gene sequence: CDR1 LGHDT, CDR2 YNNKEL (reference sequence). V lost 4 bases and J lost 7; bases outside the gene matches: 4. CDR3 in DNA: TGTGCCAGCAGCCGGGGGGAGGGGAACATTCAGTACTTC. It specifies CASSRGEGNIQYF.

The chain carries TRBV20-1 and TRBJ2-3; 16 bases fit TRBD2. Germline V gene data show CDR1 as DFQATT and CDR2 as SNEGSKA (reference sequence). CDR3 length: 19 amino acids. Trimming took 1 base from V and 5 from J; bases not matched to a gene: 12. CDR3 region: CSARGPGTSGGALKDTQYF. The CDR3 DNA is TGCAGTGCTAGAGGCCCCGGGACTAGCGGGGGGGCTTTGAAAGATACGCAGTATTTT.

At least ten counts were recorded for this clonotype. The V gene is TRBV12-3 or TRBV12-4, the J gene TRBJ1-6, with 7 bases fitting TRBD1. The CDR3 totals 15 residues. V trimming: 5 bases; J trimming: 2 bases; junction bases outside the gene matches: 3. Written as DNA, the CDR3 is TGTGCCAGCAGTGGAGGGACAGCCTATAATTCACCCCTCCACTTT. Its protein product is CASSGGTAYNSPLHF.

This chain connects TRBV27 to TRBJ2-2; 12 bases are a match to TRBD2. With V trimmed by 4 bases and J by 4 bases, 10 bases remained unmatched. CDR3 size: 18 residues. The germline V gene has CDR1 MNHEY and CDR2 SMNVEV (reference sequence). Here the CDR3 DNA reads TGTGCCAGCAGTTCCCCCCTAGCGGGAGGGTTTAGCACCGGGGAGCTGTTTTTT. This gives the protein CASSSPLAGGFSTGELFF.

The V call is TRBV15, the J call TRBJ2-1; TRBD1 is a possible D gene (6 bases). CDR1 is LNHNV, CDR2 YYDKDF, per germline (reference sequence). The CDR3 extends over 15 amino acids. Trimming pared 3 bases from V and 7 bases from J, leaving 16 bases between. In DNA form, the CDR3 reads TGTGCCACCAGCAGTCGTCAGGGGATCACTAATGAGCAGTTCTTC. The encoded protein is CATSSRQGITNEQFF.